The 13 T cell receptor beta chains listed next were all sequenced from one sample in a study of cytomegalovirus exposure and HLA in healthy donors. It was with 60 Vbeta and 13 Jbeta primers that the PCR ran. The method was immunoSEQ multiplex PCR; TCRdb's version includes in-frame clones alone and lacks a portion of them. This table holds roughly 150,000 clones, 80% to 85% found once. Sequencing was done on a sample of PBMCs. The receptors shown here come from a female donor in good health and CMV-seronegative.

The chain recombines TRBV28 with TRBJ1-1, with unresolved D. Germline CDR1 reads MDHEN; CDR2 reads SYDVKM. The CDR3 extends over 15 amino acids. Trimming removed 4 bases from V and 5 bases from J, with 17 bases in between. This CDR3 is CASSSDVGTGTEAFF. In nucleotides, the CDR3 is TGTGCCAGCAGTTCGGATGTAGGCACGGGGACTGAAGCTTTCTTT. The variable domain in full, completed from reference TRBV28 and TRBJ1-1, reads DVKVTQSSRYLVKRTGEKVFLECVQDMDHENMFWYRQDPGLGLRLIYFSYDVKMKEKGDIPEGYSVSREKKERFSLILESASTNQTSMYLCASSSDVGTGTEAFFGQGTRLTVV.

V usage is TRBV19 and J usage is TRBJ2-7, with D possibly being TRBD2 (6 bases). Trimming took 2 bases from V and 5 from J, leaving 19 bases between them. The CDR3 length is 16 residues. CDR1 LNHDA and CDR2 SQIVND come from the germline V gene (reference sequence). CDR3 nucleotide sequence: TGTGCCAGTAGTATAATACCTGGAGGGGTCCCCGACGAGCAGTACTTC. Protein: CASSIIPGGVPDEQYF.

The V and J genes are TRBV7-2 and TRBJ1-3, with D uncertain. Germline values: CDR1 SGHTA, CDR2 FQGNSA. Trimming removed 8 bases at V and 0 bases at J, with 17 bases between. The CDR3 has 16 residues. CDR3 DNA sequence: TGTGCCAGCCGAAATACCGGGAGCAACTCTGGAAACACCATATATTTT. This translates into CASRNTGSNSGNTIYF.

This clone appeared a few times. The rearrangement joins TRBV5-1 to TRBJ2-7; 10 nucleotides line up with TRBD1. CDR3 length: 14 residues. Germline lookup yields CDR1 SGHRS and CDR2 YFSETQ. Trimming took 3 bases from V and 3 from J; bases not matched to a gene: 3. The CDR3 sequence: CASSWGQGNYEQYF. The CDR3 DNA follows: TGCGCCAGCAGCTGGGGACAGGGGAACTACGAGCAGTACTTC.

The chain uses TRBV7-6 and TRBJ2-1; 7 bases agree with TRBD2. From germline, CDR1 is SGHVS and CDR2 FNYEAQ. V dropped 2 bases and J dropped 7; count of bases not matched to a gene: 17. This CDR3 comprises 18 residues. CDR3 coding DNA: TGTGCCAGCAGCTTAAGTTATGCTAGCGGTACCTTGGGGAATGAGCAGTTCTTC. Protein sequence: CASSLSYASGTLGNEQFF.

The V call is TRBV19, the J call TRBJ1-4; 8 nucleotides line up with TRBD1. CDR1 is LNHDA, CDR2 SQIVND, per germline (reference sequence). Trimming removed 3 bases from V and 5 bases from J; junction bases left unmatched: 2. This CDR3 is built from 14 residues. The CDR3 DNA reads as TGTGCCAGTAGTATGGGACAGGTGAATGAAAAACTGTTTTTT. Its protein product is CASSMGQVNEKLFF.

In the case of this clone: This CDR3 is also generated by other DNA sequences in the sample. The J gene is TRBJ1-1, the V gene TRBV18; possibly TRBD1 for D (5 bases). CDR1 is KGHSH, CDR2 LQKENI, per germline. The CDR3 has 13 residues. V was pared by 4 bases and J by 1 base, with 7 bases between. CDR3 loop: CASSRGQNTEAFF. DNA for the CDR3: TGTGCCAGCTCACGCGGACAGAACACTGAAGCTTTCTTT.

The genes are TRBV28 and TRBJ1-3; 7 bases match TRBD1. Germline V gene data show CDR1 as MDHEN and CDR2 as SYDVKM. This CDR3 region has 14 residues. V lost 7 bases, J lost 2 bases, and 5 bases stayed unmatched. CDR3 sequence reads: CASNNRGTGNTIYF. DNA for the CDR3: TGTGCCAGCAACAACAGGGGTACTGGAAACACCATATATTTT.

This rearrangement joins TRBV29-1 to TRBJ2-2; D gene unclear. The germline V and J ends were trimmed by 5 bases and 5 bases, with 9 bases remaining between them. Germline V lookup: CDR1 SQVTM, CDR2 ANQGSEA. The CDR3 extends over 12 amino acids. The CDR3 sequence: CSVPTGTGELFF. CDR3 nucleotide sequence: TGCAGCGTTCCTACGGGTACCGGGGAGCTGTTTTTT.

The V and J genes are TRBV15 and TRBJ2-3; D not certain. Germline assignment: CDR1 LNHNV and CDR2 YYDKDF (reference sequence). The CDR3 has 13 amino acids. V was shortened by 0 bases and J by 3 bases, with 4 bases between the two germline ends. CDR3 DNA: TGTGCCACCAGCAGAGAAGCTACAGATACGCAGTATTTT. The encoded protein is CATSREATDTQYF.

The CDR3 protein is CSANTSSNEQFF. The CDR3 DNA sequence: TGCAGCGCCAATACTAGCAGCAATGAGCAGTTCTTC. The genes are TRBV29-1 and TRBJ2-1; D is perhaps TRBD2 (6 bases). This CDR3 has 12 amino acids. Trimming pared 7 bases from V and 6 bases from J, leaving 13 bases between. Looked up from germline, CDR1 is SQVTM and CDR2 is ANQGSEA.

The V gene is TRBV29-1, the J gene TRBJ2-5; weak D call: TRBD2 (7 bases). CDR1 is SQVTM and CDR2 is ANQGSEA in the germline V gene. The ends were cut back, 7 bases at V and 5 bases at J, with 20 bases in the middle. This CDR3 contains 14 residues. CDR3 loop: CSAQGGGHGETQYF. The CDR3 coding sequence is TGCAGCGCTCAAGGGGGGGGACATGGGGAGACCCAGTACTTC.

V and J are TRBV28 and TRBJ1-1, with a weak D call TRBD1 (5 bases). CDR1 is MDHEN, CDR2 SYDVKM, per germline. The CDR3 has 14 amino acids. V dropped 3 bases and J dropped 3 bases, with 11 bases sitting between them. CDR3: CASSLGWGHTEAFF. The CDR3, as DNA: TGTGCCAGCAGTTTGGGGTGGGGCCACACTGAAGCTTTCTTT.